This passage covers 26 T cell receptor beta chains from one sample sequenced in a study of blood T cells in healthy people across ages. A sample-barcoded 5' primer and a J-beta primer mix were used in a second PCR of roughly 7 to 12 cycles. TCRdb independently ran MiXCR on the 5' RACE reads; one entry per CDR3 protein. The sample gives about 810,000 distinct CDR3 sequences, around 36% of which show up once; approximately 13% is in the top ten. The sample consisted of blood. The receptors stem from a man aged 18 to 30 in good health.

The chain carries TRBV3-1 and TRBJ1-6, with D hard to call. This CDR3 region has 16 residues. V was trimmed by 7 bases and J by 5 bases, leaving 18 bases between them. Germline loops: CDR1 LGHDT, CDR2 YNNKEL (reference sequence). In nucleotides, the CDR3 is TGTGCCAGCACCCAGCGCCAATGGGGTGATAATTCACCCCTCCACTTT. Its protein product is CASTQRQWGDNSPLHF.

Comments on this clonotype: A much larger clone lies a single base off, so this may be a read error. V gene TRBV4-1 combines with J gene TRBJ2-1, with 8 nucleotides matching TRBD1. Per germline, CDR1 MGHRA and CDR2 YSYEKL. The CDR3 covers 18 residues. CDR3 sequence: CAGSQDSGGHRSYNEQFF. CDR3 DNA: TGCGCCGGCAGCCAAGATTCAGGGGGCCACCGCTCCTACAATGAGCAGTTCTTC.

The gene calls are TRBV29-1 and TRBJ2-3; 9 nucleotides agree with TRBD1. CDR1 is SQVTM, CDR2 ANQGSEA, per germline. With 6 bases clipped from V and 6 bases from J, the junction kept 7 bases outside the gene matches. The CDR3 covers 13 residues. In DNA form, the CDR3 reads TGCAGCGTATCCCGGGACAGGGATGATACGCAGTATTTT. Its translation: CSVSRDRDDTQYF.

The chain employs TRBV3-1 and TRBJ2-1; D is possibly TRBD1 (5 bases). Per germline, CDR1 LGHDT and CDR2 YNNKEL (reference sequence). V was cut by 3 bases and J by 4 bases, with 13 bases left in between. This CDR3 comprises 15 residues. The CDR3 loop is CASSHSRAEYNEQFF. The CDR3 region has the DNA TGTGCCAGCAGCCATAGCAGGGCGGAGTACAATGAGCAGTTCTTC.

The CDR3 sequence: CASSRGGARRATNEKLFF. DNA of the CDR3: TGTGCCAGCAGCCGCGGCGGGGCCCGGAGGGCAACTAATGAAAAACTGTTTTTT. The rearrangement joins TRBV3-1 to TRBJ1-4, with D possibly TRBD1 on 5 matching bases. Germline V gene data show CDR1 as LGHDT and CDR2 as YNNKEL (reference sequence). The CDR3 extends over 18 amino acids. Deletions cut 4 bases from V and 0 bases from J, with 18 bases between.

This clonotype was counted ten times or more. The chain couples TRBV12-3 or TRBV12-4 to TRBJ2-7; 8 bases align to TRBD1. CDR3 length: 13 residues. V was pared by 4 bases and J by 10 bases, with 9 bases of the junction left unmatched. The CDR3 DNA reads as TGTGCCAGCAGTTCCCTGGACAGGGCTGCCCAGTACTTC. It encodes CASSSLDRAAQYF.

The CDR3 here is CASSFRQTNTEAFF. The CDR3 DNA is TGTGCCAGCAGTTTCCGACAGACGAACACTGAAGCTTTCTTT. The chain combines TRBV12-3 or TRBV12-4 with TRBJ1-1; perhaps TRBD1 as D (5 bases). The CDR3 has 14 residues. Between the trimmed V and J ends, which lost 3 bases and 1 base, there was a span of 9 bases.

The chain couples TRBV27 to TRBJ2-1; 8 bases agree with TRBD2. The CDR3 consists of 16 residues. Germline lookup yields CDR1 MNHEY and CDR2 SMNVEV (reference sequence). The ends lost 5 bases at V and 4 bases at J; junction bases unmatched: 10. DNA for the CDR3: TGTGCCAGCAGTGTTAACCGGGGGGGCTTGTACAATGAGCAGTTCTTC. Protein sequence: CASSVNRGGLYNEQFF.

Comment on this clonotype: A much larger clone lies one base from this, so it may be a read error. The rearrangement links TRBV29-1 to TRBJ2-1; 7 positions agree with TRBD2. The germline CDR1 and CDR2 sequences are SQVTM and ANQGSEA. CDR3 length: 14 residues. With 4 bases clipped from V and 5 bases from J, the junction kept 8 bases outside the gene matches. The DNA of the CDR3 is TGCAGCGTTGGTGGGACTAACGGGGACAATGAGCAGTTCTTC. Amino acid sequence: CSVGGTNGDNEQFF.

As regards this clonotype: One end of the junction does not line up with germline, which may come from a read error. The CDR3: CASSHPGLDNEQYF. The CDR3 DNA reads as TGTGCTAGCAGCCACCCGGGACTCGACAATGAGCAGTACTTC. The rearrangement links TRBV4-2 to TRBJ2-5, with D possibly being TRBD2 (6 bases). In germline, CDR1 is LGHNA, CDR2 YNFKEQ. The CDR3 has 14 residues.

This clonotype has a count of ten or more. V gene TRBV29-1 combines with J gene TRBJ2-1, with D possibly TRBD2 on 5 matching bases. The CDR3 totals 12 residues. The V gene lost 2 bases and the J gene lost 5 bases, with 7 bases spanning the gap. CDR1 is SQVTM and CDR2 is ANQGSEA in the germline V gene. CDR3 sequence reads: CSVERADNEQFF. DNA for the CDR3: TGCAGCGTTGAAAGAGCGGACAATGAGCAGTTCTTC.

In nucleotides, the CDR3 is TGTGCCAGCTGTCTAACTCCGGGTGCCCAGTACTTC. It translates to CASCLTPGAQYF. The chain links TRBV7-9 to TRBJ2-5; D uncertain. V was cut by 8 bases and J by 9 bases, with 16 bases left in between. Germline V gives CDR1 SEHNR, CDR2 FQNEAQ (reference sequence). CDR3 size: 12 residues.

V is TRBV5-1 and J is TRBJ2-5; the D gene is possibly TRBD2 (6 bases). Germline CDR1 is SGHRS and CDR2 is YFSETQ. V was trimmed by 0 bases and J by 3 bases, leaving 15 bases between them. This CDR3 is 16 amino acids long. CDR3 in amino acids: CASSLGLAREEETQYF. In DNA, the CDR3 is TGCGCCAGCAGCTTGGGTTTAGCCAGGGAGGAAGAGACCCAGTACTTC. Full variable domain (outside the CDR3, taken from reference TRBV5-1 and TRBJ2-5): KAGVTQTPRYLIKTRGQQVTLSCSPISGHRSVSWYQQTPGQGLQFLFEYFSETQRNKGNFPGRFSGRQFSNSRSEMNVSTLELGDSALYLCASSLGLAREEETQYFGPGTRLLVL.

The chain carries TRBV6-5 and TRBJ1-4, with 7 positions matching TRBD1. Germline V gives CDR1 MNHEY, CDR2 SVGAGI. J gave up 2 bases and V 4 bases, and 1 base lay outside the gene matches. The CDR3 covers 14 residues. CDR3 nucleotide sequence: TGTGCCAGCAGTTGGGGACAGACTAATGAAAAACTGTTTTTT. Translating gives CASSWGQTNEKLFF.

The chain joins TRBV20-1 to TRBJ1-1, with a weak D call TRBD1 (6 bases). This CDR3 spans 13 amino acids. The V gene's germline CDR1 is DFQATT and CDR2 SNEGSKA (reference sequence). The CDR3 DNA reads TGCAGGGAGTCACAGGGATCGTACACTGAAGCTTTCTTT. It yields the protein CRESQGSYTEAFF.

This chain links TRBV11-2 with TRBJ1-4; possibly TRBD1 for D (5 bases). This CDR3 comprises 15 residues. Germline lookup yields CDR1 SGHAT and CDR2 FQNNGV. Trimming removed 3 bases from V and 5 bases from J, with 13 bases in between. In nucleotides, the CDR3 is TGTGCCAGCAGCTTGCGGGGCAGACCAAATGAAAAACTGTTTTTT. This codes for CASSLRGRPNEKLFF.

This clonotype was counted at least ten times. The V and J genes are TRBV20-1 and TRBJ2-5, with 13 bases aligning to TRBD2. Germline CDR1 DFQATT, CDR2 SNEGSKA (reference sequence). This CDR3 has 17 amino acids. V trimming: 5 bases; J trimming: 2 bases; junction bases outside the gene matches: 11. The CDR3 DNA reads TGCAGTGCTGGAGGACTAGCGGGGGATCCCGATCAAGAGACCCAGTACTTC. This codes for CSAGGLAGDPDQETQYF.

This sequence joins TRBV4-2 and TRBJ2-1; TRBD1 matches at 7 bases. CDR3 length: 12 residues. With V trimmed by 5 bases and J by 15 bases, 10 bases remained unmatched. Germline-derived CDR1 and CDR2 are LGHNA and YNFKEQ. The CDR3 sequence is CASSGGTGALFF. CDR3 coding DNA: TGTGCCAGCAGCGGTGGTACAGGGGCTTTGTTCTTC.

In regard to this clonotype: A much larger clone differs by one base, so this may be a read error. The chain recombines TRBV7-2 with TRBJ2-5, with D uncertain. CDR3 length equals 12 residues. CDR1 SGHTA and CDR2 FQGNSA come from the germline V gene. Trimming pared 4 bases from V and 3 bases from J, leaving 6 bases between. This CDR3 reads CASSSSKETQYF. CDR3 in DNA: TGTGCCAGCAGCTCTTCAAAAGAGACCCAGTACTTC.

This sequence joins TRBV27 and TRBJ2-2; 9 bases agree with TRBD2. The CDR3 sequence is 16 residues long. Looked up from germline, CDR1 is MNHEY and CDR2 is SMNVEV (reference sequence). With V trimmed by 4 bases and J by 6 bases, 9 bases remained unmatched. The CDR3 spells CASSYRSGGFAGELFF. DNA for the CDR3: TGTGCCAGCAGTTATAGGAGCGGGGGGTTTGCCGGGGAGCTGTTTTTT.

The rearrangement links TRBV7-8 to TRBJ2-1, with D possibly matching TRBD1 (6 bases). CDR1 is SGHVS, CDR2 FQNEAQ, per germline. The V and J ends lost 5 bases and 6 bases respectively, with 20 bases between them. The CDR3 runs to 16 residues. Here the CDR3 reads CASSRFRRGQFNEQFF. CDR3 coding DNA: TGTGCCAGCAGCCGGTTCAGACGAGGACAGTTCAATGAGCAGTTCTTC.

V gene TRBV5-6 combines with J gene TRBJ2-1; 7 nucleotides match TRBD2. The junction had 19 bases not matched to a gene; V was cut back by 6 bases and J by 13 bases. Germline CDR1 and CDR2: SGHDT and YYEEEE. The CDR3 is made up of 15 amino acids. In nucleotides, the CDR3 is TGTGCCAGCACCCCCTTGGCGGGGGAAAAAGAGACCCAGTTCTTC. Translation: CASTPLAGEKETQFF.

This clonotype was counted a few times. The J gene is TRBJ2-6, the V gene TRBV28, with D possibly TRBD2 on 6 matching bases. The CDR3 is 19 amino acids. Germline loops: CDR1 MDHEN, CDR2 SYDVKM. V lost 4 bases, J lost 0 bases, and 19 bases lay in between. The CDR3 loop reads CASSSSLRAGGSGANVLTF. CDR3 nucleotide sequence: TGTGCCAGCAGTTCCTCCCTTAGGGCCGGGGGCTCTGGGGCCAACGTCCTGACTTTC. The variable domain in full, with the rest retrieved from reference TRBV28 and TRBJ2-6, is DVKVTQSSRYLVKRTGEKVFLECVQDMDHENMFWYRQDPGLGLRLIYFSYDVKMKEKGDIPEGYSVSREKKERFSLILESASTNQTSMYLCASSSSLRAGGSGANVLTFGAGSRLTVL.

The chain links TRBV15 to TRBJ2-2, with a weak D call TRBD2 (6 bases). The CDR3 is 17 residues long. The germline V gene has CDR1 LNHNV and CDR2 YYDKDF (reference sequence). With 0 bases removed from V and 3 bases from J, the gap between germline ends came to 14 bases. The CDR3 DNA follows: TGTGCCACCAGCAGAGATCTTAGGAGGGTAGACACCGGGGAGCTGTTTTTT. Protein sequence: CATSRDLRRVDTGELFF. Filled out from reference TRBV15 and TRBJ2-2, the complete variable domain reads DAMVIQNPRYQVTQFGKPVTLSCSQTLNHNVMYWYQQKSSQAPKLLFHYYDKDFNNEADTPDNFQSRRPNTSFCFLDIRSPGLGDTAMYLCATSRDLRRVDTGELFFGEGSRLTVL.

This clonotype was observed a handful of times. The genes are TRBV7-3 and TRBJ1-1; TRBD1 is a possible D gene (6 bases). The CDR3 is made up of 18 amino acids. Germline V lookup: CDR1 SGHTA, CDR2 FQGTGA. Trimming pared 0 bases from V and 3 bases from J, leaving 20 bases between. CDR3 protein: CASSLTLAHRVRDTEAFF. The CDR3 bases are TGTGCCAGCAGCTTAACGTTAGCCCACAGGGTCAGGGACACTGAAGCTTTCTTT. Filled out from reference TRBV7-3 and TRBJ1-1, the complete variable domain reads GAGVSQTPSNKVTEKGKYVELRCDPISGHTALYWYRQSLGQGPEFLIYFQGTGAADDSGLPNDRFFAVRPEGSVSTLKIQRTERGDSAVYLCASSLTLAHRVRDTEAFFGQGTRLTVV.

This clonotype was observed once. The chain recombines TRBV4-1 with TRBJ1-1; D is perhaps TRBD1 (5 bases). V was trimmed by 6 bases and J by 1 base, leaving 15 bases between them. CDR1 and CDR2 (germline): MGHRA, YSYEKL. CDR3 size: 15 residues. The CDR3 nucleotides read TGCGCCAGCAGTCCCGCGGGGGTGGAGAACACTGAAGCTTTCTTT. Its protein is CASSPAGVENTEAFF.